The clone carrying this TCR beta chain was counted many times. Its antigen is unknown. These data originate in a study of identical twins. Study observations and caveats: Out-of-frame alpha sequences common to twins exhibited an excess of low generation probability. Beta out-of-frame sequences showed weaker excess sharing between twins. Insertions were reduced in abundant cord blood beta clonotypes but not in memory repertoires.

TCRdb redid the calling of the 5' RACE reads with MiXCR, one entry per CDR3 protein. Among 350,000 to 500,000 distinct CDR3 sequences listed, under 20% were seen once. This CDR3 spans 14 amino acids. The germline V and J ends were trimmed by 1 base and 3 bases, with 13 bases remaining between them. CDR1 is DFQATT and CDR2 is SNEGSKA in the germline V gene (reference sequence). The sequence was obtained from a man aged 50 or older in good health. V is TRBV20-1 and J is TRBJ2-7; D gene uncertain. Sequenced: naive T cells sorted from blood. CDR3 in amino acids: CSARVYRTLYEQYF. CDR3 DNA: TGCAGTGCTAGAGTTTACCGTACCCTCTACGAGCAGTACTTC.